This TCR beta chain was observed in a study of T cells in Graves' hyperthyroidism and ophthalmopathy. Overall study context: Peripheral blood was taken when the disease was first diagnosed, before any treatment began. Findings and caveats of the study: Among thyroid clonotypes expanded above 0.001, most also appeared in blood.

RNA transcripts served as the template for amplifying TCR beta CDR3 regions. The HTBI primer set drove a first-round RT-PCR of the TCR CDR3. One entry per CDR3 protein, called by TCRdb with MiXCR from the multiplex PCR reads. The table has 550,000 to 600,000 distinct CDR3 sequences, approximately 14% seen once. The CDR3 is made up of 16 amino acids. Germline V CDR1 and CDR2: MDHEN, SYDVKM. J gave up 0 bases and V 3 bases, and 3 bases lay outside the gene matches. This clonotype was seen ten or more times. Its target is not known. Clinical symptoms, serum thyroxine and TRAb, thyroid ultrasound and orbital computed tomography together formed the diagnostic basis. This sample holds PBMCs from around 9.9 ml fresh peripheral blood.

The sequencing sample was made of blood. This chain links TRBV28 with TRBJ2-1; 9 bases are a match to TRBD2. This clonotype originated in a woman under 30 with Graves' ophthalmopathy. CDR3 protein: CASSFSGGSSYNEQFF. CDR3 nucleotide sequence: TGTGCCAGCAGTTTTAGCGGGGGTAGCTCCTACAATGAGCAGTTCTTC.